These 27 T cell receptor beta chains share one sample of origin, sequenced in a study of shared clonotypes between healthy human individuals. Measured with immunoSEQ multiplex PCR; TCRdb has only the in-frame clones, and not every one. The sample has some 2,000,000 clones, 90% to 96% seen once. The sequencing input was naive CD4+ T cells sorted from blood. Subset indicated: CD45RA+ positively selected. Receptors originate from a man aged 18 to 35 in good health.

This clone was detected once. The J gene is TRBJ2-3, the V gene TRBV4-2, with 12 bases matching TRBD2. V trimming: 1 base; J trimming: 7 bases; junction bases outside the gene matches: 0. CDR1 and CDR2 (germline): LGHNA, YNFKEQ. There are 14 residues in the CDR3. The CDR3 loop is CASSQGTSGNTQYF. The CDR3 region has the DNA TGTGCCAGCAGCCAAGGGACTAGCGGGAATACGCAGTATTTT.

The chain joins TRBV5-8 to TRBJ1-2; D uncertain. V was pared by 4 bases and J by 5 bases, with 9 bases between. The CDR3 loop spans 12 amino acids. The germline V gene has CDR1 SGHTS and CDR2 YDEGEE. In DNA, the CDR3 is TGTGCCAGCAGCCCCACCTTTTATGGCTACACCTTC. Its translation: CASSPTFYGYTF.

The chain combines TRBV30 with TRBJ2-6; 7 bases agree with TRBD1. The CDR3 has 20 amino acids. Germline V gene lookup returns CDR1 GTSNPN and CDR2 SVGIG (reference sequence). V shed 0 bases, J shed 0 bases, and the junction held 14 bases outside the gene matches. CDR3 bases: TGTGCCTGGAGTGTACCAGGGGGTGGTGTTTCAATCTCTGGGGCCAACGTCCTGACTTTC. This translates into CAWSVPGGGVSISGANVLTF.

Points on this clone: Other DNA sequences in the sample encode the same CDR3. The V call is TRBV5-1, the J call TRBJ2-3, with D unclear. The ends were cut back, 0 bases at V and 3 bases at J, with 2 bases in the middle. This CDR3 comprises 12 residues. Germline lookup yields CDR1 SGHRS and CDR2 YFSETQ. The CDR3 nucleotides are TGCGCCAGCAGCTTGGAAACAGATACGCAGTATTTT. Amino acid sequence: CASSLETDTQYF.

The rearrangement uses TRBV5-1 and TRBJ2-2; possible D gene TRBD1, 5 bases. This CDR3 is built from 16 residues. V was clipped by 2 bases and J by 2 bases, with 13 bases between them. Germline V lookup: CDR1 SGHRS, CDR2 YFSETQ. The CDR3 here is CASSFPDTSNTGELFF. CDR3 sequence (DNA): TGCGCCAGCAGCTTCCCGGACACGTCTAACACCGGGGAGCTGTTTTTT.

The chain recombines TRBV9 with TRBJ2-5; 8 bases are a match to TRBD1. This CDR3 region has 16 residues. V lost 3 bases to trimming and J lost 4 bases; unmatched junction nucleotides: 11. Germline V lookup: CDR1 SGDLS, CDR2 YYNGEE. The CDR3 here is CASSATGTGLGETQYF. The CDR3 region has the DNA TGTGCCAGCAGCGCCACCGGGACAGGACTCGGAGAGACCCAGTACTTC.

The rearrangement joins TRBV5-5 to TRBJ2-7; D not resolved. Germline V gives CDR1 SGHKS, CDR2 YYEKEE (reference sequence). V lost 0 bases, J lost 3 bases, and 7 bases lay in between. This CDR3 has 13 amino acids. The CDR3 is CASSLALYYEQYF. The CDR3 nucleotides are TGTGCCAGCAGCTTGGCCCTCTACTACGAGCAGTACTTC.

In its sample, this clone was seen once. The chain uses TRBV28 and TRBJ2-7; TRBD2 matches at 7 bases. V dropped 5 bases and J dropped 0; count of bases not matched to a gene: 7. Per the germline V gene, CDR1 is MDHEN and CDR2 is SYDVKM. The length of the CDR3 is 15 residues. The CDR3 DNA follows: TGTGCCAGCAGTCCTGGGAGGGGTTACTCCTACGAGCAGTACTTC. Translation gives CASSPGRGYSYEQYF.

The gene calls are TRBV7-8 and TRBJ2-7; tentatively, D is TRBD1 (6 bases). Germline V CDR1 and CDR2: SGHVS, FQNEAQ. Trimming took 1 base from V and 3 from J, leaving 13 bases between them. The length of the CDR3 is 15 residues. The chain's CDR3 is CASSLVTGMNYEQYF. Written as DNA, the CDR3 is TGTGCCAGCAGCTTAGTAACAGGGATGAACTACGAGCAGTACTTC.

The J gene is TRBJ2-3, the V gene TRBV28, with a weak D call TRBD2 (7 bases). There are 15 residues in the CDR3. Trimming cost V 6 bases and J 5 bases, with 18 bases left between them. Germline CDR1 is MDHEN and CDR2 is SYDVKM. CDR3 residues: CASSPSLGGGDTQYF. CDR3 nucleotides: TGTGCCAGCAGCCCCTCCCTAGGGGGGGGAGATACGCAGTATTTT. The full variable domain, its missing parts supplied by reference TRBV28 and TRBJ2-3, is DVKVTQSSRYLVKRTGEKVFLECVQDMDHENMFWYRQDPGLGLRLIYFSYDVKMKEKGDIPEGYSVSREKKERFSLILESASTNQTSMYLCASSPSLGGGDTQYFGPGTRLTVL.

The rearrangement uses TRBV11-2 and TRBJ2-2; D unclear. The germline gives CDR1 SGHAT, CDR2 FQNNGV. The CDR3 is 15 residues long. V was clipped by 1 base and J by 2 bases, with 8 bases between them. The CDR3 DNA sequence: TGTGCCAGCAGCTTAGTGGCATCTAACACCGGGGAGCTGTTTTTT. It is translated as CASSLVASNTGELFF.

This clone showed up just once. This chain uses TRBV5-4 with TRBJ1-2; D might be TRBD1 (5 bases). The CDR3 totals 15 residues. The germline gives CDR1 SGHNT, CDR2 YYREEE (reference sequence). Trimming stripped 3 bases from V and 1 base from J, with 13 bases between. DNA of the CDR3: TGTGCCAGCAGCTACCCGGGACGGTTTAACTATGGCTACACCTTC. This translates into CASSYPGRFNYGYTF. The variable domain in full, with the rest retrieved from reference TRBV5-4 and TRBJ1-2, is ETGVTQSPTHLIKTRGQQVTLRCSSQSGHNTVSWYQQALGQGPQFIFQYYREEENGRGNFPPRFSGLQFPNYSSELNVNALELDDSALYLCASSYPGRFNYGYTFGSGTRLTVV.

This chain connects TRBV29-1 to TRBJ1-2; 9 positions agree with TRBD1. The CDR3 extends over 14 amino acids. Trimming at V came to 4 bases and at J to 6 bases, leaving 9 bases not matched to a gene. CDR1 and CDR2 from the germline V gene are SQVTM and ANQGSEA. CDR3 loop: CSVVRDRDRDGYTF. CDR3 nucleotide sequence: TGCAGCGTTGTGAGGGACAGGGATAGGGATGGCTACACCTTC.

This clone was recorded once. The V gene is TRBV20-1, the J gene TRBJ2-5; D unclear. The CDR3 length is 11 residues. The germline V and J ends were trimmed by 5 bases and 7 bases, with 11 bases remaining between them. Per the germline V gene, CDR1 is DFQATT and CDR2 is SNEGSKA (reference sequence). The DNA for the CDR3 is TGCAGTGCTCCCCTTCTAGGGACCCAGTACTTC. Translating it yields CSAPLLGTQYF.

The chain has TRBV28 and TRBJ1-6; D gene ambiguous. Trimming pared 8 bases from V and 2 bases from J, leaving 7 bases between. Germline CDR1 MDHEN, CDR2 SYDVKM. The CDR3 spans 13 residues. Written as DNA, the CDR3 is TGTGCCAGCTCAGACACCTATAATTCACCCCTCCACTTT. Translating it yields CASSDTYNSPLHF. The full variable domain, with the rest looked up from reference TRBV28 and TRBJ1-6, is DVKVTQSSRYLVKRTGEKVFLECVQDMDHENMFWYRQDPGLGLRLIYFSYDVKMKEKGDIPEGYSVSREKKERFSLILESASTNQTSMYLCASSDTYNSPLHFGNGTRLTVT.

The chain recombines TRBV5-4 with TRBJ2-4; D is unclear. Germline CDR1 SGHNT, CDR2 YYREEE (reference sequence). This CDR3 has 13 residues. Trimming pared 4 bases from V and 6 bases from J, leaving 11 bases between. The CDR3 DNA sequence: TGTGCCAGCAGCCCCCGGAACCCAAACATTCAGTACTTC. Its protein is CASSPRNPNIQYF. Looking up the rest from reference TRBV5-4 and TRBJ2-4 gives the full variable domain: ETGVTQSPTHLIKTRGQQVTLRCSSQSGHNTVSWYQQALGQGPQFIFQYYREEENGRGNFPPRFSGLQFPNYSSELNVNALELDDSALYLCASSPRNPNIQYFGAGTRLSVL.

The chain employs TRBV21-1 and TRBJ1-6. TRBV21-1 is listed as a pseudogene. The CDR3 covers 17 residues. The CDR3 DNA reads as TGTGCCAGCAGCAAGGCCCGGGACTACCTGGAGCATTCACCCCTCCACTTT. It is translated as CASSKARDYLEHSPLHF.

Details on this clone: Within the sample, other DNA sequences also encode this same CDR3. V gene TRBV5-1 combines with J gene TRBJ2-2; D is unresolved. The length of the CDR3 is 15 residues. Germline V gives CDR1 SGHRS, CDR2 YFSETQ. With 0 bases removed from V and 1 base from J, the gap between germline ends came to 7 bases. CDR3 sequence reads: CASSLDSGNTGELFF. DNA of the CDR3: TGCGCCAGCAGCTTGGATTCGGGGAACACCGGGGAGCTGTTTTTT.

The rearrangement links TRBV10-2 to TRBJ1-6; no firm D call. The CDR3 is made up of 15 amino acids. The V and J ends lost 7 bases and 6 bases respectively, with 16 bases between them. Germline V gives CDR1 WSHSY, CDR2 SAAADI. CDR3 sequence: CASIPGQLINSPLHF. DNA for the CDR3: TGCGCCAGCATCCCGGGCCAGCTCATTAATTCACCCCTCCACTTT.

The V gene is TRBV30, the J gene TRBJ2-7; D is uncertain. The CDR3 loop spans 13 amino acids. Germline assignment: CDR1 GTSNPN and CDR2 SVGIG (reference sequence). Trimming shortened V by 7 bases and J by 1 base, and 14 bases separated the two germline ends. Here the CDR3 DNA reads TGTGCCTTAAGAGTTACAAAGTCCTACGAGCAGTACTTC. Translating gives CALRVTKSYEQYF.

This rearrangement joins TRBV19 to TRBJ1-5, with D perhaps TRBD1 (6 bases). The CDR3 has 15 residues. CDR1 is LNHDA and CDR2 is SQIVND in the germline V gene (reference sequence). The V end was cut by 3 bases, the J end by 6 bases, with 15 bases between. This CDR3 is CASSMGQGQTQPQHF. CDR3 nucleotides: TGTGCCAGTAGTATGGGCCAGGGGCAGACTCAGCCCCAGCATTTT.

In its sample, this clone was seen once. The chain combines TRBV29-1 with TRBJ1-1; D is ambiguous. V lost 3 bases and J 4 bases, leaving 9 bases between the germline ends. CDR1 and CDR2 (germline): SQVTM, ANQGSEA. The CDR3 contains 12 residues. The CDR3 nucleotides read TGCAGCGTTGACAGCATGGGCACTGAAGCTTTCTTT. Its translation: CSVDSMGTEAFF. The whole variable domain, filled in from reference TRBV29-1 and TRBJ1-1, reads SAVISQKPSRDICQRGTSLTIQCQVDSQVTMMFWYRQQPGQSLTLIATANQGSEATYESGFVIDKFPISRPNLTFSTLTVSNMSPEDSSIYLCSVDSMGTEAFFGQGTRLTVV.

The chain carries TRBV6-1 and TRBJ1-5; D remains unclear. This CDR3 is built from 13 residues. Germline V lookup: CDR1 MNHNS, CDR2 SASEGT. Trimming took off 6 bases at V and 4 bases at J, with 10 bases between the two ends. The CDR3 coding sequence is TGTGCCAGCAGGGTCGGGGTGAATCAGCCCCAGCATTTT. Encoded protein: CASRVGVNQPQHF.

The V and J genes are TRBV2 and TRBJ2-3; no reliable D call. The CDR3 has 15 amino acids. Trimming pared 1 base from V and 4 bases from J, leaving 12 bases between. Germline lookup yields CDR1 SNHLY and CDR2 FYNNEI. CDR3 residues: CASSEVGSRADTQYF. DNA for the CDR3: TGTGCCAGCAGTGAAGTGGGATCAAGGGCAGATACGCAGTATTTT. Full variable domain (missing parts from reference TRBV2 and TRBJ2-3): EPEVTQTPSHQVTQMGQEVILRCVPISNHLYFYWYRQILGQKVEFLVSFYNNEISEKSEIFDDQFSVERPDGSNFTLKIRSTKLEDSAMYFCASSEVGSRADTQYFGPGTRLTVL.

With regard to this clone: The sample carries other DNA sequences with the same CDR3. The rearrangement links TRBV7-2 to TRBJ2-7; 13 nucleotides agree with TRBD2. The CDR3 is made up of 14 amino acids. V lost 1 base to trimming and J lost 6 bases; unmatched junction nucleotides: 0. Germline CDR1 and CDR2: SGHTA and FQGNSA. The CDR3 nucleotides read TGTGCCAGCAGCTTAGGACTAGCGGGAGGCGAGCAGTACTTC. This translates into CASSLGLAGGEQYF.

V is TRBV5-1 and J is TRBJ2-7; D not certain. The V gene lost 0 bases and the J gene lost 0 bases, with 16 bases spanning the gap. The length of the CDR3 is 17 residues. The V gene's germline CDR1 is SGHRS and CDR2 YFSETQ. Here the CDR3 DNA reads TGCGCCAGCAGCTTGGTACCACAAGGGCTGAGCTCCTACGAGCAGTACTTC. This translates into CASSLVPQGLSSYEQYF. Full variable domain (remainder filled in from reference TRBV5-1 and TRBJ2-7): KAGVTQTPRYLIKTRGQQVTLSCSPISGHRSVSWYQQTPGQGLQFLFEYFSETQRNKGNFPGRFSGRQFSNSRSEMNVSTLELGDSALYLCASSLVPQGLSSYEQYFGPGTRLTVT.

This chain links TRBV19 with TRBJ2-7; D may be TRBD1 (6 bases). V was shortened by 10 bases and J by 1 base, with 20 bases between the two germline ends. The CDR3 loop spans 15 amino acids. Germline lookup yields CDR1 LNHDA and CDR2 SQIVND (reference sequence). In nucleotides, the CDR3 is TGTGCCACCGCTCCCGCGGCAGGGGAGTCCTACGAGCAGTACTTC. It yields the protein CATAPAAGESYEQYF.